Below, 12 T cell receptor beta chains from the same sample are listed, as sequenced in a study of blood T cell repertoires in COVID-19. The assay was immunoSEQ multiplex PCR, and TCRdb's table has in-frame clones only and misses some. The sample records 120,000 or so clones, roughly nine tenths being singletons. Source material: peripheral blood. The receptor set was obtained from a human donor in a cohort sampled during active COVID-19.

This clone was recorded once. The V gene is TRBV11-2, the J gene TRBJ2-7; TRBD2 matches 9 bases. J gave up 0 bases and V 5 bases, and 5 bases lay outside the gene matches. Germline V CDR1 and CDR2: SGHAT, FQNNGV. The CDR3 runs to 15 residues. The CDR3 region has the DNA TGTGCCAGCAGCGCACTAGCGGGTAGCTCCTACGAGCAGTACTTC. Translated: CASSALAGSSYEQYF.

This chain links TRBV19 with TRBJ2-1, with unresolved D. V gave up 4 bases and J gave up 0 bases, with 10 bases separating them. From germline, CDR1 is LNHDA and CDR2 SQIVND (reference sequence). The CDR3 is 15 residues long. The CDR3 region has the DNA TGTGCCAGTAGTAAAACTAAGAGCTCCTACAATGAGCAGTTCTTC. Translated, it gives CASSKTKSSYNEQFF.

The chain has TRBV10-2 and TRBJ2-2, with 10 bases lining up with TRBD2. Germline trimming cut 2 bases from V and 7 bases from J; bases unmatched to any gene: 4. The CDR3 loop spans 15 amino acids. CDR1 and CDR2 from the germline V gene are WSHSY and SAAADI. This CDR3 reads CASSELAGVLGELFF. For the CDR3, the DNA is TGCGCCAGCAGTGAGCTAGCGGGAGTTCTCGGGGAGCTGTTTTTT.

V and J are TRBV6-5 and TRBJ2-7, with 7 bases lining up with TRBD1. Germline values: CDR1 MNHEY, CDR2 SVGAGI. The trim removed 4 bases at V and 4 bases at J, leaving 13 bases unmatched. The CDR3 is 16 residues long. As DNA, the CDR3 is TGTGCCAGCAGTTCCACGACAGGGCGGGCTACATACGAGCAGTACTTC. The encoded protein is CASSSTTGRATYEQYF.

The gene calls are TRBV18 and TRBJ1-1; D is unclear. The germline V and J ends were trimmed by 4 bases and 0 bases, with 15 bases remaining between them. The CDR3 consists of 16 residues. The germline CDR1 and CDR2 sequences are KGHSH and LQKENI. CDR3 loop: CASSRDIPDMNTEAFF. CDR3 coding DNA: TGTGCCAGCTCACGTGACATTCCAGACATGAACACTGAAGCTTTCTTT.

The rearrangement joins TRBV7-2 to TRBJ1-5, with D tentatively TRBD1 (6 bases). Germline assignment: CDR1 SGHTA and CDR2 FQGNSA. Between the trimmed V and J ends, which lost 5 bases and 1 base, there was a span of 18 bases. CDR3 length equals 17 residues. CDR3 loop: CASSLGGGGLSNQPQHF. As DNA, the CDR3 is TGTGCCAGCAGCCTAGGGGGAGGAGGGCTCAGCAATCAGCCCCAGCATTTT.

The rearrangement joins TRBV7-8 to TRBJ2-1; 12 nucleotides align to TRBD2. This CDR3 spans 15 amino acids. Germline trimming cut 5 bases from V and 7 bases from J; bases unmatched to any gene: 6. CDR1 SGHVS and CDR2 FQNEAQ come from the germline V gene. CDR3 nucleotides: TGTGCCAGCAGCCGGACTAGCGGGGCCCAGAATGAGCAGTTCTTC. Amino acid sequence: CASSRTSGAQNEQFF.

The rearrangement uses TRBV5-1 and TRBJ2-7; 12 nucleotides align to TRBD1. The CDR3 has 15 amino acids. Per the germline V gene, CDR1 is SGHRS and CDR2 is YFSETQ. Trimming cost V 1 base and J 5 bases; bases outside gene matches: 4. Here the CDR3 DNA reads TGCGCCAGCAGCTTGCAGGGGACAGGGGGCGACGAGCAGTACTTC. Residues: CASSLQGTGGDEQYF. Using reference TRBV5-1 and TRBJ2-7 for the parts outside the CDR3, the full variable domain is KAGVTQTPRYLIKTRGQQVTLSCSPISGHRSVSWYQQTPGQGLQFLFEYFSETQRNKGNFPGRFSGRQFSNSRSEMNVSTLELGDSALYLCASSLQGTGGDEQYFGPGTRLTVT.

The CDR3 here is CASSGTGRGGYTF. The CDR3 region has the DNA TGTGCCAGCAGCGGTACAGGGAGGGGCGGCTACACCTTC. V usage is TRBV6-4 and J usage is TRBJ1-2; tentatively, D is TRBD1 (6 bases). Deletions cut 6 bases from V and 8 bases from J, with 16 bases between. CDR3 length: 13 amino acids. Germline V gene lookup returns CDR1 MRHNA and CDR2 SNTAGT.

The chain links TRBV6-5 to TRBJ1-2; no clear D gene. Germline V gene lookup returns CDR1 MNHEY and CDR2 SVGAGI. Trimming cost V 0 bases and J 1 base, with 9 bases left between them. The CDR3 is made up of 15 amino acids. CDR3 sequence (DNA): TGTGCCAGCAGTTACTCGGGCATCCTTAACTATGGCTACACCTTC. Encoded protein: CASSYSGILNYGYTF.

The V gene is TRBV7-2, the J gene TRBJ1-2, with 8 positions matching TRBD1. V shed 2 bases and J 5 bases; nucleotides not matched to a gene: 7. Germline-derived CDR1 and CDR2 are SGHTA and FQGNSA. The CDR3 runs 15 residues. CDR3 amino acids: CASSLRQGAGYGYTF. CDR3 DNA sequence: TGTGCCAGCAGCTTAAGGCAGGGGGCGGGTTATGGCTACACCTTC.

This chain connects TRBV7-2 to TRBJ1-1; 7 bases line up with TRBD1. Per the germline V gene, CDR1 is SGHTA and CDR2 is FQGNSA. The CDR3 contains 15 residues. V shed 0 bases and J 4 bases; nucleotides not matched to a gene: 5. CDR3 region: CASSLAAGGITEAFF. The CDR3 coding sequence is TGTGCCAGCAGCTTAGCGGCAGGGGGGATCACTGAAGCTTTCTTT.